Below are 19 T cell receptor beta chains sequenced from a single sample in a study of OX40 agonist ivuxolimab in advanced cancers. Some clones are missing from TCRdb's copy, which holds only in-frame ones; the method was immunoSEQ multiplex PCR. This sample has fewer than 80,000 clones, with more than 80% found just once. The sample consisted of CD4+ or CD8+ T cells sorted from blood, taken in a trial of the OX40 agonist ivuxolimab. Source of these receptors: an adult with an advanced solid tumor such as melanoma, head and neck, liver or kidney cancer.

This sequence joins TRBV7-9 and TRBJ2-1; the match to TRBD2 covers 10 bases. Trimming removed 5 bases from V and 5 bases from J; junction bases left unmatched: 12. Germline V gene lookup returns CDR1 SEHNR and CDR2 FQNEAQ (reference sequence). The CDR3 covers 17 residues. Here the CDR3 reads CASSPDTSGAINNEQFF. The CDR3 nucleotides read TGTGCCAGCAGCCCAGACACTAGCGGGGCCATAAACAATGAGCAGTTCTTC. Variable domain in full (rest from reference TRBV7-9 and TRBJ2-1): DTGVSQNPRHKITKRGQNVTFRCDPISEHNRLYWYRQTLGQGPEFLTYFQNEAQLEKSRLLSDRFSAERPKGSFSTLEIQRTEQGDSAMYLCASSPDTSGAINNEQFFGPGTRLTVL.

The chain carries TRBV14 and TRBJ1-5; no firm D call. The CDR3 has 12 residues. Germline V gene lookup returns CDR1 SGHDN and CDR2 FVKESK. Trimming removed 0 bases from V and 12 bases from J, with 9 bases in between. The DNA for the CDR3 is TGTGCCAGCAGCCAAGATCACAGAATCCAGCATTTT. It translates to CASSQDHRIQHF.

CDR3 nucleotides: TGTGCCAGCAGCGTAGGTGGCTCCTTGGGATGGGATGAGCAGTTCTTC. Amino acid sequence: CASSVGGSLGWDEQFF. This chain links TRBV9 with TRBJ2-1; D unresolved. Between the trimmed V and J ends, which lost 0 bases and 8 bases, there was a span of 18 bases. This CDR3 contains 16 residues. Looked up from germline, CDR1 is SGDLS and CDR2 is YYNGEE.

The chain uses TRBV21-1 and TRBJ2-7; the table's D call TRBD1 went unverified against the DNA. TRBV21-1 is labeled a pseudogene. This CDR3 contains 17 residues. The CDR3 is CASSTASQGRYTYEQYF. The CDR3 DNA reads TGTGCCAGCAGCACCGCATCACAGGGGCGTTATACTTACGAGCAGTACTTC.

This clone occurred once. DNA for the CDR3: TGTGCCAGCAGCATCAGACACAATGAGCAGTTCTTC. As protein: CASSIRHNEQFF. The chain has TRBV7-2 and TRBJ2-1, with D hard to call. Trimming cost V 5 bases and J 5 bases, with 7 bases left between them. CDR1 is SGHTA and CDR2 is FQGNSA in the germline V gene. The CDR3 runs to 12 residues.

The CDR3 nucleotides read TGTGCCAGCAGTTTATCGGACAGCCTTTTGATTGGAAACACCATATATTTT. Residues: CASSLSDSLLIGNTIYF. V gene TRBV28 combines with J gene TRBJ1-3; tentatively, D is TRBD1 (6 bases). The germline V gene has CDR1 MDHEN and CDR2 SYDVKM. V dropped 1 base and J dropped 3 bases, with 16 bases sitting between them. CDR3 length: 17 residues. The full variable domain, completed using reference TRBV28 and TRBJ1-3, is DVKVTQSSRYLVKRTGEKVFLECVQDMDHENMFWYRQDPGLGLRLIYFSYDVKMKEKGDIPEGYSVSREKKERFSLILESASTNQTSMYLCASSLSDSLLIGNTIYFGEGSWLTVV.

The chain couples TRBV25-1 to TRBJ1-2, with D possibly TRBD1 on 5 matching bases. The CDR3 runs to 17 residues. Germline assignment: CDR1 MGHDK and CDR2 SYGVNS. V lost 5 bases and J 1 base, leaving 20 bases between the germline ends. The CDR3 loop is CASSPLPGPTGNYGYTF. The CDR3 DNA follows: TGTGCCAGCAGTCCCCTACCGGGACCGACCGGTAACTATGGCTACACCTTC.

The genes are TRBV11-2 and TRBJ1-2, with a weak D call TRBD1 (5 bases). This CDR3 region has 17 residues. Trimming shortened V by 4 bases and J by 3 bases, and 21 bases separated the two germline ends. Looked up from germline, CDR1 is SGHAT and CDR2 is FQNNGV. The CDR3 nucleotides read TGTGCCAGCAGCTCCTCGGACACCGACGCCTTCTACTATGGCTACACCTTC. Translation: CASSSSDTDAFYYGYTF.

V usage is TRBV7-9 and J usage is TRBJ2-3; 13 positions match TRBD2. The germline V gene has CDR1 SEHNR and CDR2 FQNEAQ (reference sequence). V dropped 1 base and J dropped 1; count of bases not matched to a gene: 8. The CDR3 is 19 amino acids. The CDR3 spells CASSLGLAGGPSGTDTQYF. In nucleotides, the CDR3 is TGTGCCAGCAGCTTAGGACTAGCGGGGGGTCCCTCGGGCACAGATACGCAGTATTTT.

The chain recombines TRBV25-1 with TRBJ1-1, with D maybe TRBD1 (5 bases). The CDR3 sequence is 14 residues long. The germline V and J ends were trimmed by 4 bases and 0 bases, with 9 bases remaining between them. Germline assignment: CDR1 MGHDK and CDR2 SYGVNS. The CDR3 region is CASSAGDLNTEAFF. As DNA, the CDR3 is TGTGCCAGCAGTGCTGGGGACCTGAACACTGAAGCTTTCTTT.

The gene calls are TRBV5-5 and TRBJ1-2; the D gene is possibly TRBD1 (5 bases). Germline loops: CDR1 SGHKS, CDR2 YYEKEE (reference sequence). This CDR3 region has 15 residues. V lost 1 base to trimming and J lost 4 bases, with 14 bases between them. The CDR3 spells CASSLYPDTAYGYTF. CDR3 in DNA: TGTGCCAGCAGCTTGTACCCGGACACCGCCTATGGCTACACCTTC.

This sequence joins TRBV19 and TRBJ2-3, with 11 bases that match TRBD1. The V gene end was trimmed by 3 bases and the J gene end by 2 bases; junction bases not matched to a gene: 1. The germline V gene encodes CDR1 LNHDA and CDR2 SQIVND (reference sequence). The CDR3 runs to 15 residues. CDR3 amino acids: CASSIGQGATDTQYF. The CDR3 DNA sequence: TGTGCCAGTAGTATCGGACAGGGGGCCACAGATACGCAGTATTTT.

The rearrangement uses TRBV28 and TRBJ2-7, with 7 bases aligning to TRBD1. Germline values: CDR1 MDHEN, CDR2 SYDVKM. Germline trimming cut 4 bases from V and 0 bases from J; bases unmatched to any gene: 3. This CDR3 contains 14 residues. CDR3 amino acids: CASSYGQVSYEQYF. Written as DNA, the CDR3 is TGTGCCAGCAGTTACGGACAGGTCTCCTACGAGCAGTACTTC.

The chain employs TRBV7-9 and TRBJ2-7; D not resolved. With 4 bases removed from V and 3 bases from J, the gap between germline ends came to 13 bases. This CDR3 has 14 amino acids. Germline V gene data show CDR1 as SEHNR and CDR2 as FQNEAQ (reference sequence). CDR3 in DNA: TGTGCCAGCAGCTCCCTTGCCTCTGACTACGAGCAGTACTTC. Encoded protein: CASSSLASDYEQYF.

The CDR3 protein is CASTREAVSYNEQFF. The CDR3 DNA is TGTGCCAGCACTAGGGAGGCTGTTTCCTACAATGAGCAGTTCTTC. J is TRBJ2-1 and V is TRBV9; a possible D gene is TRBD2 (6 bases). V was trimmed by 6 bases and J by 1 base, leaving 14 bases between them. The CDR3 spans 15 residues. Germline CDR1 SGDLS, CDR2 YYNGEE.

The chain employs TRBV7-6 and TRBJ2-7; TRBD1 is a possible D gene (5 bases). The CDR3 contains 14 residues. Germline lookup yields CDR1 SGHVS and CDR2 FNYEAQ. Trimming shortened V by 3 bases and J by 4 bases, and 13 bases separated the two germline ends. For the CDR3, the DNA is TGTGCCAGCAGCTTGGACACCTCCTGGTACGAGCAGTACTTC. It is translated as CASSLDTSWYEQYF. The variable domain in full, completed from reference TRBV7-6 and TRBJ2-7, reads GAGVSQSPRYKVTKRGQDVALRCDPISGHVSLYWYRQALGQGPEFLTYFNYEAQQDKSGLPNDRFSAERPEGSISTLTIQRTEQRDSAMYRCASSLDTSWYEQYFGPGTRLTVT.

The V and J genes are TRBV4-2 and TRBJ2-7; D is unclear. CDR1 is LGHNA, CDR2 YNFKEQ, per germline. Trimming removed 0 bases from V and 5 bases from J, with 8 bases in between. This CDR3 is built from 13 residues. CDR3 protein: CASSQDRVDEQYF. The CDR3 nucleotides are TGTGCCAGCAGCCAAGATCGGGTAGACGAGCAGTACTTC.

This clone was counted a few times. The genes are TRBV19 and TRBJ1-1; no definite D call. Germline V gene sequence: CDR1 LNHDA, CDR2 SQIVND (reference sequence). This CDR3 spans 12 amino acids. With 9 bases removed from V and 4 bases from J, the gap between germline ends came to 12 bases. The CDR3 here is CASDPGSTEAFF. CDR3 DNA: TGTGCCAGCGACCCGGGGAGCACTGAAGCTTTCTTT.

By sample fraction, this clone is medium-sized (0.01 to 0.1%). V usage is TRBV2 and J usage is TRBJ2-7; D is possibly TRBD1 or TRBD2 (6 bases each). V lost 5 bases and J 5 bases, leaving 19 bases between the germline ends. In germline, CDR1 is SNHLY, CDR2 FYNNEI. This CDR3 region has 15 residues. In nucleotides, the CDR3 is TGTGCCAGCAGTCCGGCAGGGGAGGTTGTGGACGAGCAGTACTTC. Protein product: CASSPAGEVVDEQYF. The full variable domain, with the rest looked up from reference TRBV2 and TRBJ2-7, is EPEVTQTPSHQVTQMGQEVILRCVPISNHLYFYWYRQILGQKVEFLVSFYNNEISEKSEIFDDQFSVERPDGSNFTLKIRSTKLEDSAMYFCASSPAGEVVDEQYFGPGTRLTVT.